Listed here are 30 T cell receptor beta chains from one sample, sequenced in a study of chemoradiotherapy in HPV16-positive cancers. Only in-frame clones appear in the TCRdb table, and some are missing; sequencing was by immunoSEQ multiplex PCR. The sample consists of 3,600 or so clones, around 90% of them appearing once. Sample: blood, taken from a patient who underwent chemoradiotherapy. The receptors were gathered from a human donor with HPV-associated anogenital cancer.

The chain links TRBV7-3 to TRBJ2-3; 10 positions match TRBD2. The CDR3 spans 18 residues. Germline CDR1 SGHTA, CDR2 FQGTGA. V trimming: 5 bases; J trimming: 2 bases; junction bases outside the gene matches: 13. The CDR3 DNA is TGTGCCAGCAGCCAGAGGGGTCTAGCGGGGGCCCTCACAGATACGCAGTATTTT. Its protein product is CASSQRGLAGALTDTQYF.

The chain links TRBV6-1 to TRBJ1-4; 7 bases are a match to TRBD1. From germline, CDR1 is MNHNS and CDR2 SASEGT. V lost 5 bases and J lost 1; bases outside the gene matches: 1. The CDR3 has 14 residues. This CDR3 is CASSWDRTNEKLFF. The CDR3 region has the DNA TGTGCCAGCAGTTGGGACAGAACTAATGAAAAACTGTTTTTT.

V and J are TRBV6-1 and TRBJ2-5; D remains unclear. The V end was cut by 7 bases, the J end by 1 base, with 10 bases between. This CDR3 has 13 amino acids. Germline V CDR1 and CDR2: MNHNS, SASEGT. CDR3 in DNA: TGTGCCAGCAAAGGTTTAATCCAAGAGACCCAGTACTTC. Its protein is CASKGLIQETQYF.

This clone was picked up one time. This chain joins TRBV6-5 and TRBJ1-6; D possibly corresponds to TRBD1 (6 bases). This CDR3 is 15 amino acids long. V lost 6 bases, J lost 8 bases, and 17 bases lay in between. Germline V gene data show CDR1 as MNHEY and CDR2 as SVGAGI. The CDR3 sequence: CASRFGRTAYSPLHF. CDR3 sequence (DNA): TGTGCCAGCAGATTCGGCCGGACAGCTTATTCACCCCTCCACTTT.

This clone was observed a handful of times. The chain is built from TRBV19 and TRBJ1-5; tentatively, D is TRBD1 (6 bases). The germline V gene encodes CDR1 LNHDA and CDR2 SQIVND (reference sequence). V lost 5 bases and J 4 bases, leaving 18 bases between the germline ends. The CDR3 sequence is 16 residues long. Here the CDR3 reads CASSPRRGATNQPQHF. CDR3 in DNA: TGTGCCAGTAGTCCTCGGCGGGGGGCAACGAATCAGCCCCAGCATTTT.

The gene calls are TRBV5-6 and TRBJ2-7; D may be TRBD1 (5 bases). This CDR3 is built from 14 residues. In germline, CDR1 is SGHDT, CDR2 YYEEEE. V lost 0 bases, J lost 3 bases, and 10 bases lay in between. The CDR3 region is CASSLGLQVYEQYF. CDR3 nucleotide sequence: TGTGCCAGCAGCTTGGGGCTACAGGTCTACGAGCAGTACTTC.

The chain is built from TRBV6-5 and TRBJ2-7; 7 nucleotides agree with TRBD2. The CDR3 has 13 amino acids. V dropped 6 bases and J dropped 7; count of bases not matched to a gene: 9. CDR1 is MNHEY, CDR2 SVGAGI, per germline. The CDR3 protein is CASSGRPTVEQYF. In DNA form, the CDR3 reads TGTGCCAGCAGCGGGAGGCCCACGGTTGAGCAGTACTTC.

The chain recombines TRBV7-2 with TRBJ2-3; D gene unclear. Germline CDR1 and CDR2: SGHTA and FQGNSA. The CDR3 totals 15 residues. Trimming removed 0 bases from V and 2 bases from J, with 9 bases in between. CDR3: CASSLAGWATDTQYF. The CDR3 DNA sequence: TGTGCCAGCAGCTTAGCGGGGTGGGCCACAGATACGCAGTATTTT.

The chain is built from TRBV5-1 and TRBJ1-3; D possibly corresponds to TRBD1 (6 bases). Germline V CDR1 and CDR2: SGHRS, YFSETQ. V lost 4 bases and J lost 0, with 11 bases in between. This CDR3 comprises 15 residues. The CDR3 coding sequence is TGCGCCAGCAGCCCCGGGGGCCCCTCTGGAAACACCATATATTTT. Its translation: CASSPGGPSGNTIYF. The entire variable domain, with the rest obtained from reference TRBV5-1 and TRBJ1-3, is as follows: KAGVTQTPRYLIKTRGQQVTLSCSPISGHRSVSWYQQTPGQGLQFLFEYFSETQRNKGNFPGRFSGRQFSNSRSEMNVSTLELGDSALYLCASSPGGPSGNTIYFGEGSWLTVV.

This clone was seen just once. The DNA for the CDR3 is TGTGCCAGCAGCCCTAGGCACGGAACCATTGGAAACACCATATATTTT. As protein: CASSPRHGTIGNTIYF. This rearrangement joins TRBV7-2 to TRBJ1-3; D ambiguous. Germline CDR1 and CDR2: SGHTA and FQGNSA. Deletions cut 5 bases from V and 3 bases from J, with 17 bases between. The CDR3 runs 16 residues. The whole variable domain, remainder taken from reference TRBV7-2 and TRBJ1-3, is GAGVSQSPSNKVTEKGKDVELRCDPISGHTALYWYRQSLGQGLEFLIYFQGNSAPDKSGLPSDRFSAERTGGSVSTLTIQRTQQEDSAVYLCASSPRHGTIGNTIYFGEGSWLTVV.

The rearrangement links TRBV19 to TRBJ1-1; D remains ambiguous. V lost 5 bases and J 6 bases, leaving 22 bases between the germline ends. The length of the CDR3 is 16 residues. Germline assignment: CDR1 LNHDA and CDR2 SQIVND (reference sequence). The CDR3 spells CASSPTRVASIAEAFF. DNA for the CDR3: TGTGCCAGTAGTCCTACGAGGGTTGCCAGCATCGCTGAAGCTTTCTTT.

CDR3 amino acids: CATSRDPGAEAFF. CDR3 DNA: TGTGCCACCAGCAGAGATCCTGGAGCTGAAGCTTTCTTT. This sequence joins TRBV15 and TRBJ1-1, with D uncertain. Germline-derived CDR1 and CDR2 are LNHNV and YYDKDF (reference sequence). Trimming left V 0 bases short and J 6 bases short, with 8 bases between. This CDR3 region has 13 residues. The variable domain in full, completed from reference TRBV15 and TRBJ1-1, reads DAMVIQNPRYQVTQFGKPVTLSCSQTLNHNVMYWYQQKSSQAPKLLFHYYDKDFNNEADTPDNFQSRRPNTSFCFLDIRSPGLGDTAMYLCATSRDPGAEAFFGQGTRLTVV.

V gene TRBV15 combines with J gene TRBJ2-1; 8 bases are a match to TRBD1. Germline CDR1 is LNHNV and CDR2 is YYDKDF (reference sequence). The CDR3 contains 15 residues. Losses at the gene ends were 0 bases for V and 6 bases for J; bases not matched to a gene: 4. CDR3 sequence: CATSRDPTGGNEQFF. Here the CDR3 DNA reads TGTGCCACCAGCAGAGACCCCACAGGGGGCAATGAGCAGTTCTTC.

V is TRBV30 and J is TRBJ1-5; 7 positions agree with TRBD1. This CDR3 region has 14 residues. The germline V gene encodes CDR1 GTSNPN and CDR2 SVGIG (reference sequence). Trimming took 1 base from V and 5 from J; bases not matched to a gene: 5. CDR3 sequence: CAWSDTGTDQPQHF. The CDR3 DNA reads TGTGCCTGGAGTGACACCGGGACAGATCAGCCCCAGCATTTT.

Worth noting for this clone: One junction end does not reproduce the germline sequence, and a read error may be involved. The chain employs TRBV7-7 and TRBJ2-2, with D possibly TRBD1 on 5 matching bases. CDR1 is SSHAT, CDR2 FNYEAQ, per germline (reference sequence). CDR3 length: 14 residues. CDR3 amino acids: CASSLGVPFGELFF. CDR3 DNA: TGTGCCAGCAGTTTAGGGGTACCTTTCGGGGAGCTGTTTTTT.

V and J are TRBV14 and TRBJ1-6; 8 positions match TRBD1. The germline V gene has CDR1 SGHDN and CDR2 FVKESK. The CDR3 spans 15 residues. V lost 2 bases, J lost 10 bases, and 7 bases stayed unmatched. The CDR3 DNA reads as TGTGCCAGCAGCCAATTGACAGGGGTAAGATCACCCCTCCACTTT. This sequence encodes CASSQLTGVRSPLHF.

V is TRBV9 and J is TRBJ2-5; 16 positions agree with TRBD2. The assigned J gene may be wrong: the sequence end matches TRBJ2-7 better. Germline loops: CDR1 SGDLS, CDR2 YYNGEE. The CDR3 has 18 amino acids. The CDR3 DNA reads TGTGCCAGCAGCGTATTGCCGGGACTAGCGGGAGGGTCCTACGAGCAGTACTTC. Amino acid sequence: CASSVLPGLAGGSYEQYF.

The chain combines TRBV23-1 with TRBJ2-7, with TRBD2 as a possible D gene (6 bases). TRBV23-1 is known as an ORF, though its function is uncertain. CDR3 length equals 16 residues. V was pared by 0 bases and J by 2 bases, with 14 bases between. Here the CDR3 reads CASSQSRDFTTYEQYF. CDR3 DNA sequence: TGCGCCAGCAGTCAATCCCGGGACTTTACTACCTACGAGCAGTACTTC.

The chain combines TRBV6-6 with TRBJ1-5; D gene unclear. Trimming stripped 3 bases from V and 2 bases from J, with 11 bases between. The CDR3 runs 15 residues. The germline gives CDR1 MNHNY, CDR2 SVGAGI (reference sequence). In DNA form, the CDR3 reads TGTGCCAGCAGTTATGGAGGGTCGGGCAATCAGCCCCAGCATTTT. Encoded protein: CASSYGGSGNQPQHF.

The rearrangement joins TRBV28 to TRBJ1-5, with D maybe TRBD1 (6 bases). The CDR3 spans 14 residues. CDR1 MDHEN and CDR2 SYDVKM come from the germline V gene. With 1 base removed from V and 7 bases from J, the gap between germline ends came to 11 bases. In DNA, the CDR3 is TGTGCCAGCAGTTTATCAGGGGAATCCCAGCCCCAGCATTTT. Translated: CASSLSGESQPQHF.

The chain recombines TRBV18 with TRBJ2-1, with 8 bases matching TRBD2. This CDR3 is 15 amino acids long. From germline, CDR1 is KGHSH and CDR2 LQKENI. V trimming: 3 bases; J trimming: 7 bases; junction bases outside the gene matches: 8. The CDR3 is CASSPQTSASNEQFF. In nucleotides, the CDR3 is TGTGCCAGCTCACCGCAGACTAGCGCAAGTAATGAGCAGTTCTTC.

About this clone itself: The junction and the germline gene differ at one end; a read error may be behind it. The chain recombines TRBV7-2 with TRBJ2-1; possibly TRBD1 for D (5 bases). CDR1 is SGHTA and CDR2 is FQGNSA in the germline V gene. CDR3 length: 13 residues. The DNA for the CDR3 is TGTGCCAGCAGCTTAAGCGTTCGGCCGGACATACTCTTC. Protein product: CASSLSVRPDILF.

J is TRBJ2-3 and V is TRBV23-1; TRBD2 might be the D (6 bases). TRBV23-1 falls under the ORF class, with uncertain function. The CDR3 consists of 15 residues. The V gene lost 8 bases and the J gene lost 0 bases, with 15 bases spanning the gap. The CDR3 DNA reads TGCGCCAGCGGTACGGGAGAGGGGAGCACAGATACGCAGTATTTT. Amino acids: CASGTGEGSTDTQYF.

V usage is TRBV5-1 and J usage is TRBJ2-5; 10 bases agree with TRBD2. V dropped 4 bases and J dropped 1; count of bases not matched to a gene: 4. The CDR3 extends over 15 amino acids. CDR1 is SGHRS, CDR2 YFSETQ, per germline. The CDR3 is CASSRSGGAQETQYF. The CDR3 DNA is TGCGCCAGCAGCAGAAGCGGGGGGGCCCAAGAGACCCAGTACTTC.

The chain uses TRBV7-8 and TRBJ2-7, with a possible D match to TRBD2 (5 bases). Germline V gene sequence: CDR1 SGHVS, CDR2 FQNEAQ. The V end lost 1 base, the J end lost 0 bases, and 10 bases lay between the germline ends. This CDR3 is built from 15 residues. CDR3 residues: CASSLEAGDSYEQYF. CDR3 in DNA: TGTGCCAGCAGCTTAGAAGCCGGGGACTCCTACGAGCAGTACTTC.

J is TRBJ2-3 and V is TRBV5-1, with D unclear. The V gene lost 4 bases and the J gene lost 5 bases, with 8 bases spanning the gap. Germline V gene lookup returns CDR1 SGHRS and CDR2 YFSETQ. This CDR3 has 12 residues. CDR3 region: CASSQELDTQYF. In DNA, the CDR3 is TGCGCCAGCAGCCAGGAGTTAGATACGCAGTATTTT.

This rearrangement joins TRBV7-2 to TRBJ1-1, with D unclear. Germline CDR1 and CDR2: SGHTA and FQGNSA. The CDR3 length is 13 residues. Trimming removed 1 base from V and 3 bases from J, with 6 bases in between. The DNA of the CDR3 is TGTGCCAGCAGCTTAGAGGCCTACACTGAAGCTTTCTTT. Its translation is CASSLEAYTEAFF.

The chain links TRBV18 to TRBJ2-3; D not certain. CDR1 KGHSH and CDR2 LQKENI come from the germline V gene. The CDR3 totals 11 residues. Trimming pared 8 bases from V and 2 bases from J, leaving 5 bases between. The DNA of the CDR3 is TGTGCCAGCGCATACACAGATACGCAGTATTTT. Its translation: CASAYTDTQYF.

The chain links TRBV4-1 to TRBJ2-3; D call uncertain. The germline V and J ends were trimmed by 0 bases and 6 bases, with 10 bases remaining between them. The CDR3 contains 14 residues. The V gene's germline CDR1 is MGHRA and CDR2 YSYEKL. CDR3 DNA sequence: TGCGCCAGCAGCCAAGAGAGTCCGCGGGATACGCAGTATTTT. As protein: CASSQESPRDTQYF.

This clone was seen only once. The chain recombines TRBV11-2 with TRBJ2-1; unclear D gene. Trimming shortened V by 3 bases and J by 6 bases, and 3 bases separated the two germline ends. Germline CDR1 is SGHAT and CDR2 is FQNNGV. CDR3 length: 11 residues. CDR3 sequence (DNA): TGTGCCAGCAGCTTTAGCAATGAGCAGTTCTTC. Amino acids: CASSFSNEQFF.